This T cell receptor (beta chain) is drawn from a study of metastatic and nonmetastatic thyroid tumors. TCRdb re-called clones via MiXCR from the PCR reads. This sample has thousands of clones; roughly 19% occur once, and the top ten carry 6.2%. There are 14 residues in the CDR3. Trimming removed 3 bases from V and 5 bases from J, with 11 bases in between. CDR1 LNHDA and CDR2 SQIVND come from the germline V gene (reference sequence). No patient had received any treatment before thyroid surgery. This clone was counted ten times or more. Its antigen is unknown. This may stem from a read error, because a much larger clone lies one nucleotide away. Study results and caveats: It was reported that TCR beta diversity was significantly higher in malignant thyroid tumors than benign nodules, in blood and tumor.

The sequenced material came from adjacent normal tissue. The chain carries TRBV19 and TRBJ1-5; no firm D call. This TCR was recovered from a female donor with papillary thyroid cancer or a benign thyroid nodule (not recorded which). Some clones in this sample may be carry-over from other donors' samples. The CDR3 DNA reads TGTGCCAGTAGTATCGGCGGGGATGATCAGCCCCAGCATTTT. The encoded protein is CASSIGGDDQPQHF.